This TCR beta chain comes out of a study of Ad26.COV2.S vaccination and SARS-CoV-2 variants. Study context: Donor was one of the participants in the Ad26.COV2.S arm of the COV1001 trial. Ad26.COV2.S, an intramuscular injection, was given once or twice 56 days apart.

Note on this clone: Its specificity is not known.

Documented treatment: 15 to 20 received Ad26.COV2.S at low or high dose, single or two shots; about five received placebo; per-sample allocation not given. Collection of the samples took place on day 63 after the first injection of vaccine or placebo. The CDR3 totals 14 residues. The germline V gene has CDR1 MNHEY and CDR2 SVGAGI. The V gene lost 6 bases and the J gene lost 0 bases, with 9 bases spanning the gap. Using immunoSEQ multiplex PCR, the repertoire was profiled, and TCRdb retains in-frame clones only, with some absent. Of hundreds of thousands of clones in the sample, around 86% were seen once. Notes on the study in general: Non-spike TCR breadth did not differ much between vaccine and placebo recipients. Spike-specific CD8+ and CD4+ T cell responses reportedly showed substantial breadth after vaccination.

The V gene is TRBV6-5, the J gene TRBJ1-5; possibly TRBD1 for D (6 bases). The starting material was peripheral blood, obtained in a trial of Ad26.COV2.S vaccine versus placebo. The clonotype comes from a person aged 18-65 years who received the Ad26.COV2.S COVID-19 vaccine or a placebo. The CDR3 here is CASSRTVSNQPQHF. Here the CDR3 DNA reads TGTGCCAGCAGCAGGACAGTTAGCAATCAGCCCCAGCATTTT.